Listed here are 13 T cell receptor beta chains from one sample, sequenced in a study of shared clonotypes between healthy human individuals. Profiling relied on immunoSEQ multiplex PCR, and the TCRdb table lists in-frame clones only, not all of them. The sample has about a million clones, roughly 80% seen once; the top ten hold approximately 0.9%. The sample consisted of memory CD4+ T cells from PBMCs. Sample subset: CD45RA-negative fraction. These TCRs come from a man between 18 and 29 years old in good health. Some clones in this sample may be carry-over from other donors' samples.

This clone occurred many times. The genes are TRBV5-1 and TRBJ2-3; perhaps TRBD2 as D (5 bases). V was trimmed by 5 bases and J by 3 bases, leaving 13 bases between them. The CDR3 covers 14 residues. CDR1 and CDR2 (germline): SGHRS, YFSETQ. The CDR3 sequence: CASRSILATDTQYF. In DNA, the CDR3 is TGCGCCAGCAGATCGATCTTAGCGACAGATACGCAGTATTTT.

The chain uses TRBV6-1 and TRBJ2-2; D gene unclear. This CDR3 comprises 15 residues. V was clipped by 5 bases and J by 0 bases, with 10 bases between them. CDR1 is MNHNS, CDR2 SASEGT, per germline. As DNA, the CDR3 is TGTGCCAGCAGTAAGCAGAGCGCGAACACCGGGGAGCTGTTTTTT. Protein: CASSKQSANTGELFF.

This clone was counted a few times. The chain recombines TRBV2 with TRBJ1-4; maybe TRBD1 (6 bases). CDR1 is SNHLY, CDR2 FYNNEI, per germline. V was clipped by 7 bases and J by 1 base, with 10 bases between them. This CDR3 spans 14 amino acids. The CDR3 sequence: CASIYRETNEKLFF. In DNA, the CDR3 is TGTGCCAGCATTTACAGGGAAACTAATGAAAAACTGTTTTTT.

The chain has TRBV11-2 and TRBJ2-7, with TRBD2 matching over 11 bases. The CDR3 sequence is 16 residues long. Germline CDR1 is SGHAT and CDR2 is FQNNGV. The ends lost 5 bases at V and 2 bases at J; junction bases unmatched: 8. The CDR3, as DNA: TGTGCCAGCAGCGCTCGTAGCGGGAGGGCCGCCTACGAGCAGTACTTC. Translated: CASSARSGRAAYEQYF.

The chain has TRBV2 and TRBJ2-1, with 10 bases fitting TRBD2. This CDR3 is 14 amino acids long. From germline, CDR1 is SNHLY and CDR2 FYNNEI. J was trimmed by 6 bases and V by 3 bases; bases with no gene match: 2. The CDR3 here is CASSDGTSVNEQFF. The CDR3 DNA follows: TGTGCCAGCAGTGACGGGACTAGCGTCAATGAGCAGTTCTTC.

The chain uses TRBV28 and TRBJ2-3; D is unresolved. V gave up 5 bases and J gave up 9 bases, with 12 bases separating them. CDR3 length: 12 amino acids. CDR1 and CDR2 (germline): MDHEN, SYDVKM. This CDR3 reads CASSRPEATQYF. CDR3 DNA: TGTGCCAGCAGTCGTCCTGAGGCCACGCAGTATTTT.

V is TRBV27 and J is TRBJ2-3; D not resolved. This CDR3 is 12 amino acids long. V dropped 4 bases and J dropped 6 bases, with 8 bases sitting between them. Germline loops: CDR1 MNHEY, CDR2 SMNVEV (reference sequence). The CDR3 DNA sequence: TGTGCCAGCAGTTCCCAAGGGGATACGCAGTATTTT. Translated: CASSSQGDTQYF.

The rearrangement links TRBV19 to TRBJ1-5; D is ambiguous. Germline values: CDR1 LNHDA, CDR2 SQIVND (reference sequence). CDR3 size: 12 residues. V shed 7 bases and J shed 4 bases, with 8 bases lying between them. CDR3 coding DNA: TGTGCCAGTACCGTCTATAATCAGCCCCAGCATTTT. This encodes CASTVYNQPQHF.

The chain links TRBV6-1 to TRBJ2-7, with a weak D call TRBD1 (5 bases). The CDR3 is 14 residues long. V lost 4 bases and J 3 bases, leaving 13 bases between the germline ends. The germline V gene encodes CDR1 MNHNS and CDR2 SASEGT. CDR3 amino acids: CASSVMQGHYEQYF. CDR3 nucleotides: TGTGCCAGCAGTGTTATGCAGGGCCACTACGAGCAGTACTTC.

The CDR3 reads CASSPGQGLGSGELFF. CDR3 nucleotide sequence: TGCGCCAGCAGCCCCGGACAGGGTCTCGGTTCAGGGGAGCTGTTTTTT. The rearrangement joins TRBV5-1 to TRBJ2-2; the match to TRBD1 covers 8 bases. Germline lookup yields CDR1 SGHRS and CDR2 YFSETQ. The CDR3 totals 16 residues. Unmatched junction bases numbered 13, after V lost 4 bases and J lost 8 bases.

This clone has more than one count but fewer than ten. This chain connects TRBV5-6 to TRBJ2-1; 14 positions match TRBD2. The V and J ends lost 2 bases and 15 bases, in that order; junction bases with no gene match: 4. This CDR3 comprises 13 residues. Per the germline V gene, CDR1 is SGHDT and CDR2 is YYEEEE. The CDR3 DNA is TGTGCCAGCAGCTTCGGACTAGCGGGAGGCCTGTTCTTC. Translating it yields CASSFGLAGGLFF.

The V and J genes are TRBV18 and TRBJ2-2; D remains ambiguous. The CDR3 loop spans 13 amino acids. In germline, CDR1 is KGHSH, CDR2 LQKENI. V dropped 3 bases and J dropped 3 bases, with 5 bases sitting between them. CDR3 sequence (DNA): TGTGCCAGCTCACCGGCGTACACCGGGGAGCTGTTTTTT. Translating it yields CASSPAYTGELFF.

The CDR3 sequence: CAISEGVVSYEQYF. Written as DNA, the CDR3 is TGTGCCATCAGTGAGGGTGTCGTCTCCTACGAGCAGTACTTC. This chain joins TRBV10-3 and TRBJ2-5; no definite D call. The tail of the sequence fits TRBJ2-7 better, so the J call may be wrong. There are 14 residues in the CDR3. Germline lookup yields CDR1 ENHRY and CDR2 SYGVKD.